The 26 T cell receptor beta chains below all came from one sample that was sequenced in a study of blood T cell repertoires in COVID-19 (dated by TCRdb to 2018 to 2021). Library preparation employed the immunoSEQ multiplex PCR assay. Not all clones reach the TCRdb copy of this immuneACCESS table, which keeps in-frame sequences only. Checked studies attribute under half of the gap to unresolved V genes and leave the rest unexplained. This sample lists roughly 250,000 clones; approximately 90% were detected once. Roughly 6.3% of the sample is in the top ten clones. Sequencing was performed on PBMCs or T cells enriched from blood (not recorded which). These receptors all stem from a woman aged 25 to 39 with acute COVID-19.

This clone has a single count. The V and J genes are TRBV10-1 and TRBJ2-7; possible D gene TRBD1, 6 bases. V was shortened by 9 bases and J by 0 bases, with 15 bases between the two germline ends. This CDR3 region has 14 residues. CDR1 is WNHNN, CDR2 SYGVQD, per germline (reference sequence). CDR3 nucleotide sequence: TGCGCCAGGGGAGAACAGGGAACCTCCTACGAGCAGTACTTC. Translation: CARGEQGTSYEQYF.

V is TRBV14 and J is TRBJ1-3; D is unresolved. Trimming pared 4 bases from V and 8 bases from J, leaving 12 bases between. The CDR3 totals 13 residues. The germline CDR1 and CDR2 sequences are SGHDN and FVKESK. CDR3 DNA sequence: TGTGCCAGCAGCCCCGATCTCGGAGACACCATATATTTT. This sequence encodes CASSPDLGDTIYF.

The chain has TRBV7-9 and TRBJ1-2, with a weak D call TRBD1 (6 bases). This CDR3 spans 17 amino acids. Germline CDR1 is SEHNR and CDR2 is FQNEAQ (reference sequence). V was clipped by 4 bases and J by 8 bases, with 26 bases between them. This chain's CDR3 is CASSSSPGHGVLGGYTF. DNA of the CDR3: TGTGCCAGCAGCTCATCTCCGGGACATGGGGTACTCGGCGGCTACACCTTC.

V is TRBV5-1 and J is TRBJ2-1, with D unresolved. V was shortened by 3 bases and J by 0 bases, with 7 bases between the two germline ends. The CDR3 has 14 amino acids. CDR1 and CDR2 from the germline V gene are SGHRS and YFSETQ. CDR3 DNA: TGCGCCAGCAGCTCTTCTAACTCCTACAATGAGCAGTTCTTC. Translated, it gives CASSSSNSYNEQFF.

The rearrangement joins TRBV6-5 to TRBJ2-1; D unresolved. Germline CDR1 MNHEY, CDR2 SVGAGI. This CDR3 spans 13 amino acids. Trimming removed 4 bases at V and 15 bases at J, with 19 bases between. The CDR3 sequence: CASSSTLGLSMFF. The CDR3 bases are TGTGCCAGCAGTTCAACCCTAGGTCTGAGTATGTTCTTC.

This clone has a handful of counts. The V gene is TRBV2, the J gene TRBJ1-4; TRBD1 aligns across 7 bases. The CDR3 extends over 17 amino acids. The ends lost 1 base at V and 7 bases at J; junction bases unmatched: 12. The germline gives CDR1 SNHLY, CDR2 FYNNEI. The DNA for the CDR3 is TGTGCCAGCAGTGAAGGCCCCCCCGGGACAGTACTTGAAAAACTGTTTTTT. Residues: CASSEGPPGTVLEKLFF.

The V gene is TRBV11-3, the J gene TRBJ2-1, with TRBD1 matching over 9 bases. With V trimmed by 2 bases and J by 0 bases, 8 bases remained unmatched. The CDR3 extends over 18 amino acids. Per germline, CDR1 SGHNT and CDR2 YENEEA. CDR3 in DNA: TGTGCCAGCAGCTTACGAGGTGGGACAGGGAGCTCCTACAATGAGCAGTTCTTC. Translation: CASSLRGGTGSSYNEQFF. Full variable domain (remainder filled in from reference TRBV11-3 and TRBJ2-1): EAGVVQSPRYKIIEKKQPVAFWCNPISGHNTLYWYLQNLGQGPELLIRYENEEAVDDSQLPKDRFSAERLKGVDSTLKIQPAELGDSAVYLCASSLRGGTGSSYNEQFFGPGTRLTVL.

V usage is TRBV2 and J usage is TRBJ2-7, with D possibly TRBD2 on 5 matching bases. Deletions cut 6 bases from V and 0 bases from J, with 18 bases between. Germline CDR1 reads SNHLY; CDR2 reads FYNNEI. This CDR3 spans 16 amino acids. This CDR3 is CASSATSFRSSYEQYF. For the CDR3, the DNA is TGTGCCAGCAGCGCTACTAGTTTTCGGAGCTCCTACGAGCAGTACTTC.

The V gene is TRBV14, the J gene TRBJ1-4; D is possibly TRBD1 (6 bases). This CDR3 contains 16 residues. Trimming left V 4 bases short and J 7 bases short, with 19 bases between. Per germline, CDR1 SGHDN and CDR2 FVKESK. In nucleotides, the CDR3 is TGTGCCAGCAGCCTACAAGGGGGAAGGTGGCGTGAAAAACTGTTTTTT. Amino acid sequence: CASSLQGGRWREKLFF.

The chain links TRBV19 to TRBJ2-7; D call uncertain. With 1 base removed from V and 3 bases from J, the gap between germline ends came to 7 bases. Germline loops: CDR1 LNHDA, CDR2 SQIVND (reference sequence). The CDR3 extends over 13 amino acids. The CDR3 DNA follows: TGTGCCAGTAGTATAGCCCAGAACTACGAGCAGTACTTC. Translation: CASSIAQNYEQYF.

The chain is built from TRBV14 and TRBJ1-6, with a weak D call TRBD1 (6 bases). Germline V CDR1 and CDR2: SGHDN, FVKESK. V gave up 1 base and J gave up 9 bases, with 10 bases separating them. The CDR3 runs to 14 residues. Written as DNA, the CDR3 is TGTGCCAGCAGCCAAGTAAACAGGGCTTCACCCCTCCACTTT. It yields the protein CASSQVNRASPLHF.

The chain couples TRBV7-9 to TRBJ1-1; a possible D gene is TRBD1 (5 bases). This CDR3 comprises 16 residues. Germline CDR1 SEHNR, CDR2 FQNEAQ (reference sequence). Trimming cost V 5 bases and J 1 base, with 17 bases left between them. The CDR3: CASSQYSLGGNTEAFF. The CDR3 DNA is TGTGCCAGCAGCCAATACAGCTTGGGGGGGAACACTGAAGCTTTCTTT.

Comment on this clone: The same CDR3 is also encoded by other DNA sequences in this sample. The chain uses TRBV28 and TRBJ2-7, with D possibly TRBD1 on 5 matching bases. The germline V gene has CDR1 MDHEN and CDR2 SYDVKM. CDR3 length equals 13 residues. V was shortened by 1 base and J by 1 base, with 5 bases between the two germline ends. CDR3 residues: CASSLYRSYEQYF. The CDR3 DNA reads TGTGCCAGCAGTTTATACAGGTCCTACGAGCAGTACTTC.

The genes are TRBV6-5 and TRBJ1-5; 7 nucleotides line up with TRBD1. J gave up 2 bases and V 6 bases, and 4 bases lay outside the gene matches. The length of the CDR3 is 14 residues. Looked up from germline, CDR1 is MNHEY and CDR2 is SVGAGI. Here the CDR3 reads CASSEQGGNQPQHF. In DNA, the CDR3 is TGTGCCAGCAGCGAGCAGGGGGGCAATCAGCCCCAGCATTTT.

The chain joins TRBV11-2 to TRBJ1-1, with TRBD1 matching over 7 bases. Per germline, CDR1 SGHAT and CDR2 FQNNGV. With V trimmed by 6 bases and J by 7 bases, 14 bases remained unmatched. This CDR3 is 15 amino acids long. Written as DNA, the CDR3 is TGTGCCAGCAGACAAATTCCGGGACAGTATCATGAAGCTTTCTTT. It yields the protein CASRQIPGQYHEAFF. Full variable domain (rest looked up from reference TRBV11-2 and TRBJ1-1): EAGVAQSPRYKIIEKRQSVAFWCNPISGHATLYWYQQILGQGPKLLIQFQNNGVVDDSQLPKDRFSAERLKGVDSTLKIQPAKLEDSAVYLCASRQIPGQYHEAFFGQGTRLTVV.

The chain uses TRBV27 and TRBJ1-1, with a tentative D call TRBD1 (5 bases). Germline V lookup: CDR1 MNHEY, CDR2 SMNVEV (reference sequence). CDR3 size: 13 residues. Trimming took 5 bases from V and 3 from J, leaving 10 bases between them. In DNA form, the CDR3 reads TGTGCCAGCAGTGGGGCGGGGGACACTGAAGCTTTCTTT. Encoded protein: CASSGAGDTEAFF.

This chain's CDR3 is CASSQVLAGGILQETQYF. The CDR3 coding sequence is TGTGCCAGCAGCCAAGTTTTGGCGGGAGGCATCCTCCAAGAGACCCAGTACTTC. This chain joins TRBV3-1 (or the pseudogene TRBV3-2) and TRBJ2-5; 8 bases map to TRBD2. With 1 base clipped from V and 1 base from J, the junction kept 11 bases outside the gene matches. The germline V gene encodes CDR1 LGHDT and CDR2 YNNKEL (reference sequence). CDR3 size: 18 residues.

The chain combines TRBV2 with TRBJ1-2, with D unresolved. Deletions cut 8 bases from V and 4 bases from J, with 17 bases between. The CDR3 runs to 14 residues. Per the germline V gene, CDR1 is SNHLY and CDR2 is FYNNEI. In DNA form, the CDR3 reads TGTGCCAGCTCGCCCCCCTCCGGGATCTATGGCTACACCTTC. Encoded protein: CASSPPSGIYGYTF.

V is TRBV5-1 and J is TRBJ1-1, with D tentatively TRBD1 (6 bases). Trimming removed 0 bases at V and 0 bases at J, with 12 bases between. Per germline, CDR1 SGHRS and CDR2 YFSETQ. The CDR3 length is 16 residues. Written as DNA, the CDR3 is TGCGCCAGCAGCTTGGATCAGGGGAGAGTGAACACTGAAGCTTTCTTT. It specifies CASSLDQGRVNTEAFF.

The genes are TRBV6-5 and TRBJ2-7; tentative D call: TRBD2 (7 bases). Deletions cut 8 bases from V and 0 bases from J, with 17 bases between. The CDR3 spans 15 residues. The germline gives CDR1 MNHEY, CDR2 SVGAGI. Here the CDR3 DNA reads TGTGCCAGCTGCCGGGGGGCCGATAGCTCCTACGAGCAGTACTTC. It translates to CASCRGADSSYEQYF.

V usage is TRBV9 and J usage is TRBJ2-3; a possible D gene is TRBD1 (6 bases). CDR3 size: 14 residues. V gave up 4 bases and J gave up 6 bases, with 15 bases separating them. CDR1 and CDR2 from the germline V gene are SGDLS and YYNGEE. The DNA of the CDR3 is TGTGCCAGCAGCTTCCGATCAGGGGTCGATACGCAGTATTTT. Protein product: CASSFRSGVDTQYF.

The sample holds one count of this clone. The V gene is TRBV11-2, the J gene TRBJ2-5, with D unresolved. Germline V gene lookup returns CDR1 SGHAT and CDR2 FQNNGV. The CDR3 length is 13 residues. Trimming shortened V by 8 bases and J by 5 bases, and 15 bases separated the two germline ends. This CDR3 is CASSLRGIETQYF. The DNA of the CDR3 is TGTGCCAGCTCCCTTCGCGGAATCGAGACCCAGTACTTC.

This clone has just a few counts. This rearrangement joins TRBV4-1 to TRBJ1-2; possibly TRBD1 for D (6 bases). V shed 6 bases and J shed 4 bases, with 27 bases lying between them. Germline CDR1 MGHRA, CDR2 YSYEKL. The CDR3 runs 18 residues. In DNA, the CDR3 is TGCGCCAGCAGTCCAAGGAATGTGGCTAGTGGGGGCGCCTATGGCTACACCTTC. This codes for CASSPRNVASGGAYGYTF.

This sequence joins TRBV7-9 and TRBJ1-2, with a possible D match to TRBD1 (6 bases). The CDR3 has 16 residues. V was shortened by 3 bases and J by 5 bases, with 19 bases between the two germline ends. Germline V gives CDR1 SEHNR, CDR2 FQNEAQ (reference sequence). The CDR3 sequence is CASSFGGGRENYGYTF. The CDR3 DNA is TGTGCCAGCAGCTTCGGCGGGGGCAGAGAGAATTATGGCTACACCTTC.

The chain combines TRBV12-3 or TRBV12-4 with TRBJ1-2; D remains unclear. Trimming took 1 base from V and 4 from J, leaving 7 bases between them. This CDR3 has 13 amino acids. The CDR3 loop reads CASSLGQLYGYTF. CDR3 DNA: TGTGCCAGCAGTTTAGGACAACTCTATGGCTACACCTTC.

The chain links TRBV7-9 to TRBJ1-6; 7 bases line up with TRBD1. This CDR3 contains 14 residues. Germline CDR1 and CDR2: SEHNR and FQNEAQ (reference sequence). The V and J ends lost 5 bases and 7 bases, in that order; junction bases with no gene match: 5. The CDR3 loop reads CASSAGTVNSPLHF. CDR3 coding DNA: TGTGCCAGCAGCGCCGGGACAGTGAATTCACCCCTCCACTTT.